This T cell receptor (beta chain) was found in a study of human thymus T cells. Study-level points and caveats: Unrelated individuals were reported by related research to share highly overlapping thymic repertoires. An apparent bias in V and J gene usage was seen in thymic and blood repertoires.

This clone was seen only once. The antigen remains unidentified. Clones were sequenced by immunoSEQ multiplex PCR, and TCRdb holds only the in-frame ones, with some missing. The sample lists around 120,000 clones, around 94% occurring once. The CDR3 consists of 16 residues. V shed 3 bases and J shed 4 bases, with 18 bases lying between them. Per the germline V gene, CDR1 is SGHTA and CDR2 is FQGNSA. The source of the thymus tissue was resections taken during corrective heart surgery. Having corrective surgery for congenital heart defects, healthy Finnish infants were the ones who donated. The chain combines TRBV7-2 with TRBJ1-2; D uncertain. The sequenced material came from thymus tissue. This clonotype was sampled from a boy under two years old with a congenital heart defect but otherwise immunologically healthy. In DNA form, the CDR3 reads TGTGCCAGCAGCTTTCCCTTGCTTGGATCTCTCTATGGCTACACCTTC. It specifies CASSFPLLGSLYGYTF.